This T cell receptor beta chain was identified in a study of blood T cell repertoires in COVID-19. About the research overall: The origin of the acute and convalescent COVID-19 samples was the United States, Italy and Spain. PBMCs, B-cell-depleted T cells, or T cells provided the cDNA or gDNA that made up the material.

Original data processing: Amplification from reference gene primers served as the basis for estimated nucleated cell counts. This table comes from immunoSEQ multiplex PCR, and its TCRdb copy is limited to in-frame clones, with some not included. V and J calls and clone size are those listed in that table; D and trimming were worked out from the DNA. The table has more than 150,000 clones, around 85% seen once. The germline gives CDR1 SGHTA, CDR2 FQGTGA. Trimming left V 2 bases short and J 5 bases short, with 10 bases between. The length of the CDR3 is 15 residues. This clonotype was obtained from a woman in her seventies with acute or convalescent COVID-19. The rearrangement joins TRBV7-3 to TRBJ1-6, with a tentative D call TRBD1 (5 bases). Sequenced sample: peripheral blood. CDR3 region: CASSLQGQNNSPLHF. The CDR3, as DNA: TGTGCCAGCAGCTTACAGGGCCAAAATAATTCACCCCTCCACTTT.